This is a list of T cell receptor beta chains from one sample in a study of blood T cell repertoires in COVID-19. Sequencing was performed with immunoSEQ multiplex PCR; in TCRdb, only in-frame clones are kept and a portion is missing. Of under 200,000 clones listed, around 89% were seen once; the top ten hold 5% to 8.5%. The sample comprised PBMCs or T cells enriched from blood (not recorded which). All receptors derive from a woman in her forties or fifties who had recovered from COVID-19. Both conserved end residues are part of each CDR3. The D gene is left open where the match is weak. A clone size is listed for some rows: how often the clone was seen (once, few, many), or a class if it is expanded.

V gene: TRBV5-1; clone size: -; J gene: TRBJ1-1; D gene: -; CDR3 protein: CARVQGLFTEAFF; CDR3 DNA: TGCGCCAGGGTACAGGGTTTGTTCACTGAAGCTTTCTTT
V gene: TRBV5-1; clone size: few; J gene: TRBJ2-5; D gene: TRBD2; CDR3 protein: CASSREGGRTAQYF; CDR3 DNA: TGCGCCAGCAGCCGGGAGGGGGGGCGAACGGCCCAGTACTTC
V gene: TRBV7-2; clone size: -; J gene: TRBJ1-2; D gene: -; CDR3 protein: CASSFTAPGYTF; CDR3 DNA: TGTGCCAGCAGCTTTACAGCCCCCGGCTACACCTTC
V gene: TRBV30; clone size: -; J gene: TRBJ2-7; D gene: TRBD1; CDR3 protein: CAWRGQGDGRGQYF; CDR3 DNA: TGTGCCTGGAGAGGGCAGGGGGATGGACGGGGGCAGTACTTC
V gene: TRBV6-5; clone size: once; J gene: TRBJ1-2; D gene: TRBD1; CDR3 protein: CASRPTGANYGYTF; CDR3 DNA: TGTGCCAGCAGACCGACAGGGGCCAACTATGGCTACACCTTC
V gene: TRBV7-3; clone size: -; J gene: TRBJ1-6; D gene: TRBD1; CDR3 protein: CASSLLPGQGSPLHF; CDR3 DNA: TGTGCCAGCAGCTTGCTACCGGGACAGGGCTCACCCCTCCACTTT
V gene: TRBV4-3; clone size: -; J gene: TRBJ2-7; D gene: TRBD2; CDR3 protein: CASSLLAGGGEQYF; CDR3 DNA: TGCGCCAGCAGTTTACTAGCGGGGGGGGGCGAGCAGTACTTC
V gene: TRBV18; clone size: once; J gene: TRBJ1-2; D gene: -; CDR3 protein: CASSLEPTGRQSYYGYTF; CDR3 DNA: TGTGCCAGCTCACTAGAGCCAACAGGACGTCAATCCTACTATGGCTACACCTTC
V gene: TRBV29-1; clone size: -; J gene: TRBJ2-3; D gene: TRBD2; CDR3 protein: CSVEAQAGTNTQYF; CDR3 DNA: TGCAGCGTTGAAGCCCAAGCGGGGACCAATACGCAGTATTTT
V gene: TRBV7-2; clone size: -; J gene: TRBJ1-2; D gene: -; CDR3 protein: CASSLAKGGPGGGYTF; CDR3 DNA: TGTGCCAGCAGCTTAGCGAAGGGGGGGCCGGGCGGTGGCTACACCTTC
V gene: TRBV11-2; clone size: -; J gene: TRBJ2-7; D gene: TRBD1; CDR3 protein: CASSSPDRVRYEQYF; CDR3 DNA: TGTGCCAGCAGCTCGCCGGACAGGGTGAGGTACGAGCAGTACTTC
V gene: TRBV19; clone size: -; J gene: TRBJ1-5; D gene: TRBD1; CDR3 protein: CASSWDRGTQPQHF; CDR3 DNA: TGTGCCAGTAGTTGGGACAGGGGAACTCAGCCCCAGCATTTT
V gene: TRBV5-5; clone size: -; J gene: TRBJ2-7; D gene: -; CDR3 protein: CASSLVQGPYEQYF; CDR3 DNA: TGTGCCAGCAGCTTGGTGCAGGGCCCCTACGAGCAGTACTTC
V gene: TRBV5-4; clone size: -; J gene: TRBJ2-7; D gene: -; CDR3 protein: CASSLGTETYEQYF; CDR3 DNA: TGTGCCAGCAGCTTGGGGACTGAGACCTACGAGCAGTACTTC
V gene: TRBV4-3; clone size: -; J gene: TRBJ2-1; D gene: TRBD1; CDR3 protein: CASSQGDRGPNNEQFF; CDR3 DNA: TGCGCCAGCAGCCAGGGGGACAGGGGCCCTAACAATGAGCAGTTCTTC
V gene: TRBV15; clone size: once; J gene: TRBJ2-1; D gene: TRBD2; CDR3 protein: CATSRERLATNEQFF; CDR3 DNA: TGTGCCACCAGCAGGGAAAGACTAGCGACCAATGAGCAGTTCTTC
V gene: TRBV27; clone size: -; J gene: TRBJ2-7; D gene: -; CDR3 protein: CASSLGTGSYEQYF; CDR3 DNA: TGTGCCAGCAGTTTGGGGACCGGGAGCTACGAGCAGTACTTC
V gene: TRBV28; clone size: -; J gene: TRBJ1-2; D gene: -; CDR3 protein: CASSSLGYGYTF; CDR3 DNA: TGTGCCAGCAGTTCACTCGGCTATGGCTACACCTTC
V gene: TRBV10-3; clone size: -; J gene: TRBJ1-1; D gene: -; CDR3 protein: CAITSGTRGTEAFF; CDR3 DNA: TGTGCCATCACATCGGGAACACGAGGAACTGAAGCTTTCTTT
V gene: TRBV19; clone size: -; J gene: TRBJ1-4; D gene: -; CDR3 protein: CASRTGGANEKLFF; CDR3 DNA: TGTGCCAGTAGGACAGGTGGGGCTAATGAAAAACTGTTTTTT
V gene: TRBV27; clone size: -; J gene: TRBJ2-5; D gene: TRBD2; CDR3 protein: CASSPQRGGETQYF; CDR3 DNA: TGTGCCAGCAGTCCGCAGCGGGGGGGAGAGACCCAGTACTTC
V gene: TRBV9; clone size: once; J gene: TRBJ2-7; D gene: -; CDR3 protein: CASSVASSSYEQYF; CDR3 DNA: TGTGCCAGCAGCGTAGCCTCGAGCTCCTACGAGCAGTACTTC
V gene: TRBV30; clone size: once; J gene: TRBJ1-2; D gene: -; CDR3 protein: CAWSGQFYDYGYTF; CDR3 DNA: TGTGCCTGGAGTGGACAGTTTTATGACTATGGCTACACCTTC
V gene: TRBV20-1; clone size: few; J gene: TRBJ1-2; D gene: -; CDR3 protein: CSAGQLYGYTF; CDR3 DNA: TGCAGTGCCGGACAGCTTTATGGCTACACCTTC
V gene: TRBV5-5; clone size: once; J gene: TRBJ2-7; D gene: TRBD2; CDR3 protein: CASSSGGAYEQYF; CDR3 DNA: TGTGCCAGCAGCAGCGGGGGGGCCTACGAGCAGTACTTC
V gene: TRBV11-2; clone size: -; J gene: TRBJ2-2; D gene: -; CDR3 protein: CASSLLQGNTGELFF; CDR3 DNA: TGTGCCAGCAGCTTACTGCAGGGGAACACCGGGGAGCTGTTTTTT
V gene: TRBV27; clone size: -; J gene: TRBJ1-2; D gene: -; CDR3 protein: CASRTPGLLGYTF; CDR3 DNA: TGTGCCAGCAGGACCCCAGGGTTATTAGGCTACACCTTC
V gene: TRBV6-1; clone size: -; J gene: TRBJ2-3; D gene: TRBD1; CDR3 protein: CASSEVQGLTDTQYF; CDR3 DNA: TGTGCCAGCAGTGAAGTACAGGGGCTCACAGATACGCAGTATTTT
V gene: TRBV6-5; clone size: once; J gene: TRBJ2-1; D gene: TRBD2; CDR3 protein: CASRLAGGPYNEQFF; CDR3 DNA: TGTGCCAGCAGACTAGCGGGGGGGCCTTACAATGAGCAGTTCTTC
V gene: TRBV6-2/TRBV6-3; clone size: -; J gene: TRBJ1-1; D gene: TRBD1; CDR3 protein: CASRYPGQGRMEAFF; CDR3 DNA: TGTGCCAGCAGATACCCAGGACAGGGAAGGATGGAAGCTTTCTTT
V gene: TRBV11-2; clone size: -; J gene: TRBJ1-2; D gene: -; CDR3 protein: CAIETGYGYTF; CDR3 DNA: TGTGCCATCGAAACGGGCTATGGCTACACCTTC
V gene: TRBV10-3; clone size: -; J gene: TRBJ2-7; D gene: -; CDR3 protein: CAISDSGGSGEQYF; CDR3 DNA: TGTGCCATCAGTGACTCGGGGGGCTCGGGGGAGCAGTACTTC
V gene: TRBV12-3/TRBV12-4; clone size: once; J gene: TRBJ2-2; D gene: -; CDR3 protein: CASTGAGELFF; CDR3 DNA: TGTGCCAGCACCGGGGCCGGGGAGCTGTTTTTT
V gene: TRBV6-2/TRBV6-3; clone size: few; J gene: TRBJ1-2; D gene: -; CDR3 protein: CASSSHYGYTF; CDR3 DNA: TGTGCCAGCAGCAGCCACTATGGCTACACCTTC
V gene: TRBV5-4; clone size: -; J gene: TRBJ2-5; D gene: -; CDR3 protein: CASSRASREETQYF; CDR3 DNA: TGTGCCAGCAGCCGAGCCTCTAGAGAGGAGACCCAGTACTTC
V gene: TRBV7-6; clone size: -; J gene: TRBJ2-7; D gene: TRBD1; CDR3 protein: CASSLATGTGPYEQYF; CDR3 DNA: TGTGCCAGCAGCTTAGCAACCGGGACAGGCCCTTACGAGCAGTACTTC
V gene: TRBV7-8; clone size: -; J gene: TRBJ1-2; D gene: TRBD1; CDR3 protein: CASSGTGIGGYTF; CDR3 DNA: TGTGCCAGCAGCGGGACAGGGATTGGCGGCTACACCTTC
V gene: TRBV4-2; clone size: -; J gene: TRBJ1-1; D gene: -; CDR3 protein: CASSQDSNQIMNTEAFF; CDR3 DNA: TGTGCCAGCAGCCAAGATTCGAATCAGATTATGAACACTGAAGCTTTCTTT
V gene: TRBV25-1; clone size: -; J gene: TRBJ1-4; D gene: -; CDR3 protein: CASSEGRVLNEKLFF; CDR3 DNA: TGTGCCAGCAGTGAAGGGAGGGTTTTAAATGAAAAACTGTTTTTT
V gene: TRBV6-5; clone size: -; J gene: TRBJ1-3; D gene: -; CDR3 protein: CASKPQGLTGNTIYF; CDR3 DNA: TGTGCCAGCAAACCCCAGGGTCTTACTGGAAACACCATATATTTT
V gene: TRBV7-8; clone size: -; J gene: TRBJ2-5; D gene: -; CDR3 protein: CASSLGAETQYF; CDR3 DNA: TGTGCCAGCAGCTTAGGGGCGGAGACCCAGTACTTC
V gene: TRBV9; clone size: -; J gene: TRBJ2-3; D gene: -; CDR3 protein: CASSGSRADTQYF; CDR3 DNA: TGTGCCAGCAGCGGATCCCGCGCGGATACGCAGTATTTT